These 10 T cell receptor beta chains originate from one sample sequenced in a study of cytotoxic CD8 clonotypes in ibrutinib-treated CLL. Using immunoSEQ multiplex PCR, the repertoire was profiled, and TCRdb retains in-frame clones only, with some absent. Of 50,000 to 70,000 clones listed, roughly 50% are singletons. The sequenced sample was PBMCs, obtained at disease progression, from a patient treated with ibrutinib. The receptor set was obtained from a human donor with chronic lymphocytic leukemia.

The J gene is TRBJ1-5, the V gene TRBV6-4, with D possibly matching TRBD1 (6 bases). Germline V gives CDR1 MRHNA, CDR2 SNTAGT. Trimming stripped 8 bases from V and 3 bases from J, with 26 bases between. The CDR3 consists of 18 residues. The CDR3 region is CASPERLVTTGNNQPQHF. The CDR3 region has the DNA TGTGCCAGCCCCGAACGCCTGGTAACGACAGGTAACAATCAGCCCCAGCATTTT.

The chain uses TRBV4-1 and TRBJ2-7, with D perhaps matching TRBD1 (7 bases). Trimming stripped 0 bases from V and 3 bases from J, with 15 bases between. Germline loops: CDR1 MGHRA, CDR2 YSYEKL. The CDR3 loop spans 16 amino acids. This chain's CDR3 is CASSQDRGTVNYEQYF. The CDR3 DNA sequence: TGCGCCAGCAGCCAAGACCGGGGGACAGTGAACTACGAGCAGTACTTC.

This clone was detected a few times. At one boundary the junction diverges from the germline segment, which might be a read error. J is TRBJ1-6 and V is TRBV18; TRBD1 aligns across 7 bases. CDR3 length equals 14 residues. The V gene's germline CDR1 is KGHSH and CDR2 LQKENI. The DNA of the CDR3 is TGTGCCAGCTCGCCACAGGGGCTAAATTCACCCCTCCACTTT. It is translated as CASSPQGLNSPLHF.

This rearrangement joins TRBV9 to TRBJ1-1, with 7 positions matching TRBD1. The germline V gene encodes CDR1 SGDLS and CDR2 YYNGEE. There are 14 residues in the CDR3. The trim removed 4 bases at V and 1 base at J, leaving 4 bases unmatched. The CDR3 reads CASSSRGANTEAFF. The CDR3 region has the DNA TGTGCCAGCAGCTCCAGGGGGGCGAACACTGAAGCTTTCTTT.

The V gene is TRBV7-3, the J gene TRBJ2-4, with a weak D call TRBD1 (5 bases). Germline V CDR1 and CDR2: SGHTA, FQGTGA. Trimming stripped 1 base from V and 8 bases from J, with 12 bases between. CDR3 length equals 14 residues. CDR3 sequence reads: CASSLRGRDDIQYF. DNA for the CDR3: TGTGCCAGCAGCTTAAGGGGCAGGGATGACATTCAGTACTTC.

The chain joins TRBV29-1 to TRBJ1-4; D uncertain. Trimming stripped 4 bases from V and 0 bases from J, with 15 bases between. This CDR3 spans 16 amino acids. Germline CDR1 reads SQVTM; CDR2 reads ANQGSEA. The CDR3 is CSVGDVGLATNEKLFF. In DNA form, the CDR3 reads TGCAGCGTTGGAGATGTCGGCCTGGCAACTAATGAAAAACTGTTTTTT.

The CDR3 DNA reads as TGTGCCAGCAGTTACGAGGGCAATGAGCAGTTCTTC. Amino acid sequence: CASSYEGNEQFF. The rearrangement uses TRBV28 and TRBJ2-1; perhaps TRBD2 as D (5 bases). V was cut by 4 bases and J by 6 bases, with 7 bases left in between. The length of the CDR3 is 12 residues. Germline loops: CDR1 MDHEN, CDR2 SYDVKM.

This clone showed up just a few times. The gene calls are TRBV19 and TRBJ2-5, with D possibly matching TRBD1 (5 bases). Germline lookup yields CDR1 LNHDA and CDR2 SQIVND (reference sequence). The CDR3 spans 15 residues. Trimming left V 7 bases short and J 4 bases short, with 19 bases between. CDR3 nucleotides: TGTGCCAGTATACGAATTGGACATCTATCAGAGACCCAGTACTTC. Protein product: CASIRIGHLSETQYF.

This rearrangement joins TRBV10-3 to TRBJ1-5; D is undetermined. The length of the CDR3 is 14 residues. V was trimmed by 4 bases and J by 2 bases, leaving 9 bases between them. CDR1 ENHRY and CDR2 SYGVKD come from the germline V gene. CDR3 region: CAISVSEGNQPQHF. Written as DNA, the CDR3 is TGTGCCATCAGTGTGAGTGAGGGCAATCAGCCCCAGCATTTT.

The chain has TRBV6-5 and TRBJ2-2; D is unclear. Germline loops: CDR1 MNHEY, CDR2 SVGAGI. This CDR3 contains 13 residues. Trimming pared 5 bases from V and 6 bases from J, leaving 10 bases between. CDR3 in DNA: TGTGCCAGCAGTCCACATATAGCCGGGGAGCTGTTTTTT. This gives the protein CASSPHIAGELFF.